These 25 T cell receptor beta chains originate from one sample sequenced in a study of T-cell reconstitution after alpha-beta-depleted transplantation in children. TCRbeta library construction was performed incorporating unique molecular identifiers. Using its own MiXCR run on the PCR reads, TCRdb lists one record per CDR3 protein. The sample contains about 640,000 distinct CDR3 sequences, approximately 15% of which appear only once. Specimen: PBMCs from the stem cell graft donor, collected from the stem cell graft. These receptors were collected from a human donor who donated a stem cell graft to a child with acute myeloid leukemia.

This clonotype occurred many times. The J gene is TRBJ2-1, the V gene TRBV20-1, with D perhaps matching TRBD2 (6 bases). This CDR3 is 15 amino acids long. V lost 1 base and J 2 bases, leaving 12 bases between the germline ends. CDR1 is DFQATT, CDR2 SNEGSKA, per germline (reference sequence). DNA of the CDR3: TGCAGTGCTAGAGGAAGGGGACTCGCCTACAATGAGCAGTTCTTC. This encodes CSARGRGLAYNEQFF.

This clonotype showed up just a few times. The CDR3 reads CASSDGTGVSNEQFF. The CDR3 DNA reads TGCGCCAGCAGCGACGGGACAGGGGTTAGCAATGAGCAGTTCTTC. This chain connects TRBV5-1 to TRBJ2-1; 10 nucleotides agree with TRBD1. V trimming: 4 bases; J trimming: 6 bases; junction bases outside the gene matches: 7. This CDR3 comprises 15 residues. CDR1 and CDR2 (germline): SGHRS, YFSETQ.

This clonotype came up many times. V usage is TRBV20-1 and J usage is TRBJ1-5; D might be TRBD1 (5 bases). V lost 3 bases and J 6 bases, leaving 12 bases between the germline ends. The CDR3 is 13 residues long. The germline V gene has CDR1 DFQATT and CDR2 SNEGSKA (reference sequence). DNA of the CDR3: TGCAGTGCTAGCCGGCAGGGAGGTCAGCCCCAGCATTTT. It yields the protein CSASRQGGQPQHF.

This clonotype occurred many times. The chain carries TRBV24-1 and TRBJ2-7; D gene uncertain. V was pared by 3 bases and J by 2 bases, with 4 bases between. Germline V gene sequence: CDR1 KGHDR, CDR2 SFDVKD. The CDR3 length is 12 residues. The CDR3 loop is CATSDEAYEQYF. As DNA, the CDR3 is TGTGCCACCAGTGATGAGGCCTACGAGCAGTACTTC.

This clonotype was observed at least ten times. J is TRBJ2-5 and V is TRBV20-1; tentatively, D is TRBD1 (6 bases). The germline gives CDR1 DFQATT, CDR2 SNEGSKA (reference sequence). V was shortened by 3 bases and J by 7 bases, with 15 bases between the two germline ends. This CDR3 spans 13 amino acids. The CDR3 loop is CSASWSLGGTQYF. The DNA for the CDR3 is TGCAGTGCTAGTTGGTCTCTAGGGGGGACCCAGTACTTC.

This clonotype was counted only a few times. The CDR3 bases are TGTGCCAGCAGCCCGGGGACGCCCCTTCGGGACATTCAGTACTTC. Translating it yields CASSPGTPLRDIQYF. V usage is TRBV5-8 and J usage is TRBJ2-4, with D perhaps given as TRBD1 or TRBD2 (5 bases each). With 4 bases removed from V and 8 bases from J, the gap between germline ends came to 19 bases. The germline gives CDR1 SGHTS, CDR2 YDEGEE. The length of the CDR3 is 15 residues.

The genes are TRBV28 and TRBJ2-7, with a possible D match to TRBD2 (6 bases). The germline V gene has CDR1 MDHEN and CDR2 SYDVKM. The CDR3 totals 13 residues. Trimming left V 6 bases short and J 5 bases short, with 14 bases between. CDR3 DNA sequence: TGTGCCAGCAGGCATCCCGGGAGTGACGAGCAGTACGTC. This encodes CASRHPGSDEQYV.

V usage is TRBV6-2 or TRBV6-3 and J usage is TRBJ1-1, with D unclear. V was cut by 0 bases and J by 4 bases, with 9 bases left in between. Germline CDR1 MNHEY, CDR2 SVGEGT. The CDR3 spans 14 residues. The CDR3 is CASSYSTKVTEAFF. As DNA, the CDR3 is TGTGCCAGCAGTTACTCGACGAAGGTCACTGAAGCTTTCTTT.

The V call is TRBV5-1, the J call TRBJ2-7; TRBD1 is a possible D gene (5 bases). V lost 0 bases, J lost 5 bases, and 6 bases lay in between. CDR1 and CDR2 from the germline V gene are SGHRS and YFSETQ. The CDR3 covers 12 residues. In nucleotides, the CDR3 is TGCGCCAGCAGCTTGGAAGGGGACGAGCAGTACGTC. This encodes CASSLEGDEQYV.

This clonotype was recorded many times. The rearrangement uses TRBV5-1 and TRBJ2-1; D uncertain. V dropped 4 bases and J dropped 6 bases, with 17 bases sitting between them. The V gene's germline CDR1 is SGHRS and CDR2 YFSETQ. This CDR3 is built from 15 residues. Written as DNA, the CDR3 is TGCGCCAGCAGCCCCTCGGATTTGACGTCCAATGAGCAGTTCTTC. This gives the protein CASSPSDLTSNEQFF.

The genes are TRBV7-2 and TRBJ2-1; TRBD1 matches at 7 bases. The germline V gene has CDR1 SGHTA and CDR2 FQGNSA. The CDR3 totals 15 residues. V gave up 6 bases and J gave up 4 bases; unmatched junction bases: 9. As DNA, the CDR3 is TGTGCCAGCAGGCCCCGGGACAGAGCATACAATGAGCAGTTCTTC. Translation gives CASRPRDRAYNEQFF. The full variable domain, with the rest looked up from reference TRBV7-2 and TRBJ2-1, is GAGVSQSPSNKVTEKGKDVELRCDPISGHTALYWYRQSLGQGLEFLIYFQGNSAPDKSGLPSDRFSAERTGGSVSTLTIQRTQQEDSAVYLCASRPRDRAYNEQFFGPGTRLTVL.

The chain uses TRBV11-2 and TRBJ1-3; weak D call: TRBD1 (6 bases). V lost 1 base, J lost 1 base, and 14 bases lay in between. Germline V lookup: CDR1 SGHAT, CDR2 FQNNGV. This CDR3 spans 17 amino acids. The CDR3 loop reads CASSLVLGAVSGNTIYF. The CDR3 nucleotides are TGTGCCAGCAGCTTAGTTCTGGGGGCTGTGTCTGGAAACACCATATATTTT.

This clonotype was seen more than once but under ten times. Here the CDR3 reads CSADLRTGDVQDTQYF. In DNA, the CDR3 is TGCAGTGCTGATTTAAGGACAGGGGACGTCCAGGATACGCAGTATTTT. This rearrangement joins TRBV20-1 to TRBJ2-3, with TRBD1 identical over 9 bases. V was clipped by 5 bases and J by 6 bases; unmatched bases: 15. The CDR3 totals 16 residues. CDR1 is DFQATT and CDR2 is SNEGSKA in the germline V gene (reference sequence).

This sequence joins TRBV12-3 or TRBV12-4 and TRBJ2-3, with 16 bases matching TRBD2. This CDR3 is 18 amino acids long. The V and J ends lost 2 bases and 5 bases, in that order; junction bases with no gene match: 7. In nucleotides, the CDR3 is TGTGCCAGCAGTTTACCGGGACTAGCGGGGGGGCCTAAAGATACGCAGTATTTT. Translating gives CASSLPGLAGGPKDTQYF.

With regard to this clonotype: A clone one base away is much larger, so this may be a read error. CDR3 sequence: CSVEGGWTNTEAFF. CDR3 DNA: TGCAGCGTCGAAGGGGGCTGGACGAACACTGAAGCTTTCTTT. V is TRBV29-1 and J is TRBJ1-1; 7 bases match TRBD1. The CDR3 has 14 residues. Germline assignment: CDR1 SQVTM and CDR2 ANQGSEA.

Only a few counts were recorded for this clonotype. The chain links TRBV19 to TRBJ1-2, with a possible D match to TRBD1 (6 bases). The CDR3 totals 13 residues. Germline V gene lookup returns CDR1 LNHDA and CDR2 SQIVND (reference sequence). V was clipped by 2 bases and J by 6 bases, with 10 bases between them. The CDR3: CASSIQGKNGYTF. Here the CDR3 DNA reads TGTGCCAGTAGTATACAGGGGAAGAATGGCTACACCTTC. Full variable domain (outside the CDR3, taken from reference TRBV19 and TRBJ1-2): DGGITQSPKYLFRKEGQNVTLSCEQNLNHDAMYWYRQDPGQGLRLIYYSQIVNDFQKGDIAEGYSVSREKKESFPLTVTSAQKNPTAFYLCASSIQGKNGYTFGSGTRLTVV.

This clonotype was observed at least ten times. The rearrangement links TRBV24-1 to TRBJ1-2; no reliable D call. Trimming took off 3 bases at V and 5 bases at J, with 12 bases between the two ends. CDR3 length: 14 residues. Germline V gives CDR1 KGHDR, CDR2 SFDVKD. The CDR3 DNA reads TGTGCCACCAGTGATGCAGCGTTACAGTATGGCTACACCTTC. Amino acid sequence: CATSDAALQYGYTF.

The J gene is TRBJ2-1, the V gene TRBV7-2, with TRBD2 matching 7 bases. Germline V gives CDR1 SGHTA, CDR2 FQGNSA. The CDR3 has 17 amino acids. V dropped 1 base and J dropped 2; count of bases not matched to a gene: 8. The CDR3 is CASSLVLTSTTYNEQFF. As DNA, the CDR3 is TGTGCCAGCAGCTTAGTCCTGACTAGCACGACCTACAATGAGCAGTTCTTC. Supplemented by reference TRBV7-2 and TRBJ2-1, the full variable domain reads GAGVSQSPSNKVTEKGKDVELRCDPISGHTALYWYRQSLGQGLEFLIYFQGNSAPDKSGLPSDRFSAERTGGSVSTLTIQRTQQEDSAVYLCASSLVLTSTTYNEQFFGPGTRLTVL.

This clonotype came up a few times. The chain joins TRBV20-1 to TRBJ2-4, with D perhaps matching TRBD1 (5 bases). Trimming removed 6 bases at V and 5 bases at J, with 17 bases between. Germline V gene sequence: CDR1 DFQATT, CDR2 SNEGSKA (reference sequence). This CDR3 has 14 residues. The CDR3 DNA follows: TGCAGTGCCCCCCGCCAGGGTGGACAAAACATTCAGTACTTC. Translation: CSAPRQGGQNIQYF.

The table lists this clonotype with a few counts. V gene TRBV20-1 combines with J gene TRBJ2-7, with 11 bases that match TRBD2. J was trimmed by 1 base and V by 4 bases; bases with no gene match: 6. There are 15 residues in the CDR3. The V gene's germline CDR1 is DFQATT and CDR2 SNEGSKA (reference sequence). The CDR3 DNA is TGCAGTGCTACCCCTAGCGGGGGGCTTTCCTACGAGCAGTACTTC. Amino acid sequence: CSATPSGGLSYEQYF.

This clonotype was seen more than once but under ten times. This chain uses TRBV7-2 with TRBJ1-1, with D perhaps matching TRBD1 (6 bases). The germline V gene has CDR1 SGHTA and CDR2 FQGNSA. The CDR3 has 14 amino acids. Trimming shortened V by 5 bases and J by 3 bases, and 13 bases separated the two germline ends. The CDR3 is CASSPPRGYTEAFF. In nucleotides, the CDR3 is TGTGCCAGCAGCCCACCCAGGGGATACACTGAAGCTTTCTTT. The full variable domain, in which reference TRBV7-2 and TRBJ1-1 provide the parts outside the CDR3, is GAGVSQSPSNKVTEKGKDVELRCDPISGHTALYWYRQSLGQGLEFLIYFQGNSAPDKSGLPSDRFSAERTGGSVSTLTIQRTQQEDSAVYLCASSPPRGYTEAFFGQGTRLTVV.

This clonotype was seen a handful of times. This sequence joins TRBV15 and TRBJ1-2; D gene unclear. Germline V gene lookup returns CDR1 LNHNV and CDR2 YYDKDF (reference sequence). CDR3 size: 13 residues. Trimming stripped 6 bases from V and 3 bases from J, with 11 bases between. The CDR3 reads CATSEDADYGYTF. In DNA form, the CDR3 reads TGTGCCACCAGTGAGGATGCGGACTATGGCTACACCTTC.

The chain recombines TRBV20-1 with TRBJ2-3; TRBD1 matches 12 bases. The trim removed 6 bases at V and 6 bases at J, leaving 16 bases unmatched. The CDR3 runs 17 residues. The germline V gene has CDR1 DFQATT and CDR2 SNEGSKA (reference sequence). This CDR3 reads CSAIRTSGDRGRDTQYF. In DNA form, the CDR3 reads TGCAGTGCAATCAGGACCTCGGGGGACAGGGGGCGGGATACGCAGTATTTT.

This clonotype showed up just a few times. The chain uses TRBV9 and TRBJ1-2; D is possibly TRBD1 (5 bases). Trimming removed 3 bases from V and 4 bases from J, with 10 bases in between. This CDR3 spans 13 amino acids. Germline assignment: CDR1 SGDLS and CDR2 YYNGEE. CDR3 DNA: TGTGCCAGCAGCGAGGACACCTCCTATGGCTACACCTTC. It yields the protein CASSEDTSYGYTF.

This sequence joins TRBV2 and TRBJ2-1; the D is unclear. This CDR3 is 11 amino acids long. The V gene lost 8 bases and the J gene lost 4 bases, with 6 bases spanning the gap. From germline, CDR1 is SNHLY and CDR2 FYNNEI. CDR3 coding DNA: TGTGCCAGCCAGGTTTACAATGAGCAGTTCTTC. Its protein is CASQVYNEQFF. The entire variable domain, with the rest obtained from reference TRBV2 and TRBJ2-1, is as follows: EPEVTQTPSHQVTQMGQEVILRCVPISNHLYFYWYRQILGQKVEFLVSFYNNEISEKSEIFDDQFSVERPDGSNFTLKIRSTKLEDSAMYFCASQVYNEQFFGPGTRLTVL.